This T cell receptor beta chain stems from a study of blood T cell repertoires in COVID-19. Across the whole study: T cells, B-cell-depleted T cells, or PBMCs supplied cDNA or gDNA.

The length of the CDR3 is 12 residues. The V end was cut by 11 bases, the J end by 4 bases, with 15 bases between. CDR1 and CDR2 from the germline V gene are MNHNY and SVGAGI (reference sequence). Study members were between about 18 and 95 years old and lived in 20 to 25 US regions. Cohorts were based on clinical histories the participants reported. Original analysis: By means of reference gene primer amplification, nucleated cell counts were estimated. Assay: immunoSEQ multiplex PCR; the TCRdb copy retains only in-frame clones and omits some. The D gene and trimming were derived from the DNA, and the V and J assignments and clone size from that table. The table includes 350,000 to 500,000 clones, about 88% detected once.

Sequenced: PBMCs or T cells enriched from blood (not recorded which). The rearrangement uses TRBV6-6 and TRBJ2-7; D is possibly TRBD2 (6 bases). This sequence originates from a woman in her late teens or twenties who had been exposed to COVID-19. CDR3 amino acids: CAAGGSGYEQYF. The CDR3 DNA sequence: TGTGCCGCTGGAGGGTCCGGGTACGAGCAGTACTTC.